This entry is about one T cell receptor beta chain. The antigen is unknown. The sample belongs to a study of T cell clonotyping in hematopoietic cell transplantation. Looking at the study overall: Recipient samples before transplant were obtained post-cytoreduction. Overall study findings and caveats: Graft donor and pretransplant recipient Inverse Simpson Index values predicted broader posttransplant TCR diversity.

Profiled with immunoSEQ multiplex PCR; TCRdb holds only in-frame clones, not every one. The sample shows over 10,000 clones, approximately 83% of them seen only once. The ends were cut back, 0 bases at V and 6 bases at J, with 16 bases in the middle. Germline CDR1 reads SGDLS; CDR2 reads YYNGEE. The CDR3 has 16 amino acids. The time point denotes: recipient sample about 28 days before transplant, after cytoreduction. This sample comprised peripheral blood mononuclear cells, obtained before stem cell transplant. This chain links TRBV9 with TRBJ2-1; tentatively, D is TRBD1 or TRBD2 (6 bases each). The sequence was collected from a man aged 60 to 69 with acute myeloid leukemia. Some clones in this sample may be carry-over from other donors' samples. The CDR3 is CASSVEIGGRINEQFF. The CDR3 DNA follows: TGTGCCAGCAGCGTAGAAATCGGGGGCCGAATCAATGAGCAGTTCTTC. Supplemented by reference TRBV9 and TRBJ2-1, the full variable domain reads DSGVTQTPKHLITATGQRVTLRCSPRSGDLSVYWYQQSLDQGLQFLIQYYNGEERAKGNILERFSAQQFPDLHSELNLSSLELGDSALYFCASSVEIGGRINEQFFGPGTRLTVL.